This T cell receptor beta chain was recorded in a study of technical replicates of blood from a handful of donors. CDR1 is SGHTA and CDR2 is FQGNSA in the germline V gene. The ends lost 2 bases at V and 6 bases at J; junction bases unmatched: 3. There are 13 residues in the CDR3. Assay used: immunoSEQ multiplex PCR; TCRdb lists only in-frame clones, some missing. The sample includes more than 60,000 clones, more than 75% of them seen just once. The clonotype comes from a human donor in good health. Some clones in this sample may be carry-over from other donors' samples. The chain is built from TRBV7-2 and TRBJ1-2; 7 bases are shared with TRBD1. Sequencing was carried out using PBMCs. For the CDR3, the DNA is TGTGCCAGCAGCTTAAGCACAGGGGATGGCTACACCTTC. It codes for CASSLSTGDGYTF. Complete variable domain (other parts from reference TRBV7-2 and TRBJ1-2): GAGVSQSPSNKVTEKGKDVELRCDPISGHTALYWYRQSLGQGLEFLIYFQGNSAPDKSGLPSDRFSAERTGGSVSTLTIQRTQQEDSAVYLCASSLSTGDGYTFGSGTRLTVV.